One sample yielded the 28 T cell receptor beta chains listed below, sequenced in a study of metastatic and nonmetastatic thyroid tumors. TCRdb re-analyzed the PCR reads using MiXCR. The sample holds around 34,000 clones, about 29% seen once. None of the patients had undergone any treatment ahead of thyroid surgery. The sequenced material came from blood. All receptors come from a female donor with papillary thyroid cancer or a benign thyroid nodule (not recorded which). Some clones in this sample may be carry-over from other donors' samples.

The DNA of the CDR3 is TGCAGTGCTAAAACAGGGGTAGTGGAAAAACTGTTTTTT. This sequence encodes CSAKTGVVEKLFF. V and J are TRBV20-1 and TRBJ1-4, with 7 bases that match TRBD1. V trimming: 4 bases; J trimming: 8 bases; junction bases outside the gene matches: 7. The length of the CDR3 is 13 residues. CDR1 is DFQATT and CDR2 is SNEGSKA in the germline V gene (reference sequence).

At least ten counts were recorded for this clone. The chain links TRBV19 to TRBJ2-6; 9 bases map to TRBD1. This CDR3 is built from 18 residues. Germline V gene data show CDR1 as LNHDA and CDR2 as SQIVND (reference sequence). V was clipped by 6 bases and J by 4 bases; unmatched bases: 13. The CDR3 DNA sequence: TGTGCCAGTAGCATCGCCGGGACAGGGAAGACCGGGGCCAACGTCCTGACTTTC. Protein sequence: CASSIAGTGKTGANVLTF.

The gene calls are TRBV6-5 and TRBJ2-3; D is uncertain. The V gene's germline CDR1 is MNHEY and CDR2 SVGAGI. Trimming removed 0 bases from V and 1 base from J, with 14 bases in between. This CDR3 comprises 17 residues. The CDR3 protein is CASSYSFSCLGTDTQYF. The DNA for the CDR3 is TGTGCCAGCAGTTACTCGTTCTCCTGTCTAGGCACAGATACGCAGTATTTT.

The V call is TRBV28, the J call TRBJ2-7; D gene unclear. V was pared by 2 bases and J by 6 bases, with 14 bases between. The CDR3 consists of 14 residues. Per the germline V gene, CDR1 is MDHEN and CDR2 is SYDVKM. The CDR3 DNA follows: TGTGCCAGCAGTTTAAAAAACGCCTTGAGCGAGCAGTACTTC. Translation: CASSLKNALSEQYF.

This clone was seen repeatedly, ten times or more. The CDR3 sequence: CASSSQRAQNQPQHF. In nucleotides, the CDR3 is TGTGCCAGCAGTTCCCAGAGGGCCCAGAATCAGCCCCAGCATTTT. The chain is built from TRBV7-2 and TRBJ1-5, with D unclear. This CDR3 is 15 amino acids long. The germline V gene has CDR1 SGHTA and CDR2 FQGNSA. Trimming removed 6 bases from V and 4 bases from J, with 16 bases in between.

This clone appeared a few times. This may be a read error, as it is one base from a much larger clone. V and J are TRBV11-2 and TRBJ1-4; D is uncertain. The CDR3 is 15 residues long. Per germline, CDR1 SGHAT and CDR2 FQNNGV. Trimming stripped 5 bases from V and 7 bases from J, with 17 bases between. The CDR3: CASSPGEEAIEKLFF. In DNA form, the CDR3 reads TGTGCCAGCAGCCCCGGGGAGGAGGCGATTGAAAAACTGTTTTTT.

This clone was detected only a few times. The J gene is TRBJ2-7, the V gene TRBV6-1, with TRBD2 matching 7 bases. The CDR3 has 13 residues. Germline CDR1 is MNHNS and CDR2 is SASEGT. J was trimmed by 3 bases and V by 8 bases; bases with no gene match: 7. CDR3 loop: CASLNREDYEQYF. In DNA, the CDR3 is TGTGCCAGCCTCAACCGGGAGGACTACGAGCAGTACTTC.

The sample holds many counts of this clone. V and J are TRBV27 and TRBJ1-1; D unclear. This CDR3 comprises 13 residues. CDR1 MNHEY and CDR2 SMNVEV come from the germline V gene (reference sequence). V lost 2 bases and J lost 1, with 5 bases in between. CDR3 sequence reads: CASSLVGNTEAFF. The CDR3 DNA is TGTGCCAGCAGTTTAGTAGGGAACACTGAAGCTTTCTTT.

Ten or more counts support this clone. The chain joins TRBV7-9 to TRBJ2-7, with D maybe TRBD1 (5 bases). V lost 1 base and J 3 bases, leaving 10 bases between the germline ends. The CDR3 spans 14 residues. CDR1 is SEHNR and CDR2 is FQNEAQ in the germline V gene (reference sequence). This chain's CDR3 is CASSLVSQDYEQYF. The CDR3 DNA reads TGTGCCAGCAGCTTAGTCTCACAGGACTACGAGCAGTACTTC.

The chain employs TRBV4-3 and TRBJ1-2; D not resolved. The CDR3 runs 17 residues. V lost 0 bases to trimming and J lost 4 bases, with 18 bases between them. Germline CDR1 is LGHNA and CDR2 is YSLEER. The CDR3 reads CASSQDAGPLVSYGYTF. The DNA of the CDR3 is TGCGCCAGCAGCCAAGATGCCGGTCCCTTAGTCTCCTATGGCTACACCTTC.

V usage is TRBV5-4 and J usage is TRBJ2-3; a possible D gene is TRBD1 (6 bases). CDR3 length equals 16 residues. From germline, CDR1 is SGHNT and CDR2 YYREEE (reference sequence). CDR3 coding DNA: TGTTCCATCAGCTTGTATGGGGGCTTCCCCACAGATACGCAGTATTTT. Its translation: CSISLYGGFPTDTQYF.

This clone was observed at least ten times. The CDR3 sequence is CASSLETGGGNQPQHF. The DNA for the CDR3 is TGTGCCAGCAGCTTAGAGACAGGGGGCGGCAATCAGCCCCAGCATTTT. The gene calls are TRBV11-2 and TRBJ1-5, with 10 bases identical to TRBD1. The CDR3 runs 16 residues. Germline trimming cut 0 bases from V and 2 bases from J; bases unmatched to any gene: 1. Per germline, CDR1 SGHAT and CDR2 FQNNGV.

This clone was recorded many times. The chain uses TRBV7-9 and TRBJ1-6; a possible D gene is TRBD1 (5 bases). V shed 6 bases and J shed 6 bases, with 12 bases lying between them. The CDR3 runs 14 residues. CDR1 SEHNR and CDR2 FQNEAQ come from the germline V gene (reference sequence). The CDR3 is CASSPRQLNSPLHF. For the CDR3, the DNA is TGTGCCAGCAGTCCTAGACAGCTTAATTCACCCCTCCACTTT.

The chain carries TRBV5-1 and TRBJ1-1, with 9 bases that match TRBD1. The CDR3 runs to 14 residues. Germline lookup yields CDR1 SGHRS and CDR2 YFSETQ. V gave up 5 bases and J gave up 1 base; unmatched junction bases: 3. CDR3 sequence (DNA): TGCGCCAGCAGGAGGGACAGGGCGAACACTGAAGCTTTCTTT. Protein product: CASRRDRANTEAFF.

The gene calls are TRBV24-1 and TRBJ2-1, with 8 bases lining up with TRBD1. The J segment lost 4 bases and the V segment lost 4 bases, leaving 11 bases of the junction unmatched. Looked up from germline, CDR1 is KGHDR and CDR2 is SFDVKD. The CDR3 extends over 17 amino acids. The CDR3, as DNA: TGTGCCACCAGTGAAAGAAGACAGGGGCAATCTTACAATGAGCAGTTCTTC. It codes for CATSERRQGQSYNEQFF.

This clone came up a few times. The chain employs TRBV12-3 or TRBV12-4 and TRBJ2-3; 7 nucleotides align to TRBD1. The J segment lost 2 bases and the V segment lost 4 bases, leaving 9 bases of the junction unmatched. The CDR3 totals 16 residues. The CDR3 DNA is TGTGCCAGCAGTTCCACTCGGGACAGCATCACAGATACGCAGTATTTT. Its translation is CASSSTRDSITDTQYF.

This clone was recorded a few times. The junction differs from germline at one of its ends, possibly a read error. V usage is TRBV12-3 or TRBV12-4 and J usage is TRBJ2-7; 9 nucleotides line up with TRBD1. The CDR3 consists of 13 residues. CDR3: CASSLGTGPEQYF. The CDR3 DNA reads TGTGCAAGCAGTTTAGGGACAGGGCCCGAGCAGTACTTC.

The CDR3 loop is CASSSTSGDADTQYF. The CDR3 region has the DNA TGTGCCAGCAGCTCGACTAGCGGGGACGCAGATACGCAGTATTTT. The rearrangement uses TRBV9 and TRBJ2-3; 11 bases match TRBD2. The CDR3 runs to 15 residues. Germline CDR1 reads SGDLS; CDR2 reads YYNGEE. V gave up 4 bases and J gave up 4 bases; unmatched junction bases: 5.

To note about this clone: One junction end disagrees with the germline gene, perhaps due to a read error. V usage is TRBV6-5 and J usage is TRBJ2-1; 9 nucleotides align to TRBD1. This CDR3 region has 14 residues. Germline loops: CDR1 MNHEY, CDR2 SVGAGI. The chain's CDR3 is CASSYLGQGYDQFF. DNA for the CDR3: TGTGCCAGCAGTTACTTGGGACAGGGATATGATCAGTTCTTC.

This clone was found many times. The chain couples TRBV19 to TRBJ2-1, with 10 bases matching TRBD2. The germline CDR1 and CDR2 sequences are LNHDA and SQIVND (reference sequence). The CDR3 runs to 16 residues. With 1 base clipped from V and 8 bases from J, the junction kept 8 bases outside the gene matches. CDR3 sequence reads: CASSIGSGRAVYEQFF. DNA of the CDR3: TGTGCCAGTAGTATAGGGAGCGGGAGGGCCGTCTATGAGCAGTTCTTC.

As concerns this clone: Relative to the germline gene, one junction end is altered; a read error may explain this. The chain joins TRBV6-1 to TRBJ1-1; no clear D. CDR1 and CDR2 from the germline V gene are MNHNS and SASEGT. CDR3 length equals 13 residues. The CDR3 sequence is CASTAISYTQAFF. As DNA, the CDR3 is TGTGCCAGCACTGCAATCTCGTACACTCAAGCTTTCTTT.

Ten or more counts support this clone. CDR3 loop: CASSVGGGADSSYEQYF. CDR3 nucleotide sequence: TGTGCCAGCAGCGTGGGGGGAGGCGCCGACAGCTCCTACGAGCAGTACTTC. V gene TRBV9 combines with J gene TRBJ2-7; the D gene is possibly TRBD2 (6 bases). The CDR3 has 17 residues. CDR1 SGDLS and CDR2 YYNGEE come from the germline V gene. V was trimmed by 2 bases and J by 0 bases, leaving 18 bases between them. Full variable domain (remainder filled in from reference TRBV9 and TRBJ2-7): DSGVTQTPKHLITATGQRVTLRCSPRSGDLSVYWYQQSLDQGLQFLIQYYNGEERAKGNILERFSAQQFPDLHSELNLSSLELGDSALYFCASSVGGGADSSYEQYFGPGTRLTVT.

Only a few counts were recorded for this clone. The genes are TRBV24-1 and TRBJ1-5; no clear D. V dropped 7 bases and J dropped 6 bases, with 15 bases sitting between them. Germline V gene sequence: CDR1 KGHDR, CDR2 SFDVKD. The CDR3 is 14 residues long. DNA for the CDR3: TGTGCCACCAGCCCCGGGGTCACCAGTCAGCCCCAGCATTTT. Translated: CATSPGVTSQPQHF.

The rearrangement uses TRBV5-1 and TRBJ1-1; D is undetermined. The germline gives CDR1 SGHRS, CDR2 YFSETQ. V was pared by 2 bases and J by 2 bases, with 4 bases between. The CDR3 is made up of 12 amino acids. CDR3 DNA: TGCGCCAGCAGCTTAGACAACACTGAAGCTTTCTTT. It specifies CASSLDNTEAFF.

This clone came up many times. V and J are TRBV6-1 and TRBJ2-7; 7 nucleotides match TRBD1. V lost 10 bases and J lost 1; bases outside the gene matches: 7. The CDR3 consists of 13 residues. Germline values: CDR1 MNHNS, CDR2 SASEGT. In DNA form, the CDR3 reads TGTGCCATCCGGGACAGCCGTTCCTACGAGCAGTACTTC. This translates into CAIRDSRSYEQYF.

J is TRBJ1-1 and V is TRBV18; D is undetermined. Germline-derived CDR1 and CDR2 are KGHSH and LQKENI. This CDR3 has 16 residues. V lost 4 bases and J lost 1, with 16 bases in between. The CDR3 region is CASSLQYRKKNTEAFF. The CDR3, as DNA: TGTGCCAGCTCACTACAGTATCGCAAAAAGAACACTGAAGCTTTCTTT.

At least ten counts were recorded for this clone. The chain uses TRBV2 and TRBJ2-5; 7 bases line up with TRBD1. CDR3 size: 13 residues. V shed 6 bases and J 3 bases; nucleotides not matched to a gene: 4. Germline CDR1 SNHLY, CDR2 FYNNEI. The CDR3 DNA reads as TGTGCCAGCAGGTGGGACAGTGAAGAGACCCAGTACTTC. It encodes CASRWDSEETQYF.

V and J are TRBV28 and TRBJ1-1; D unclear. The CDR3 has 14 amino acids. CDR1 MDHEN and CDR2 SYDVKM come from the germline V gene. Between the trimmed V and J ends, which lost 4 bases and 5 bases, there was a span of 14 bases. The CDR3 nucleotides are TGTGCCAGCAGTTCGGGTTTTTCGAGAACTGAAGCTTTCTTT. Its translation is CASSSGFSRTEAFF.